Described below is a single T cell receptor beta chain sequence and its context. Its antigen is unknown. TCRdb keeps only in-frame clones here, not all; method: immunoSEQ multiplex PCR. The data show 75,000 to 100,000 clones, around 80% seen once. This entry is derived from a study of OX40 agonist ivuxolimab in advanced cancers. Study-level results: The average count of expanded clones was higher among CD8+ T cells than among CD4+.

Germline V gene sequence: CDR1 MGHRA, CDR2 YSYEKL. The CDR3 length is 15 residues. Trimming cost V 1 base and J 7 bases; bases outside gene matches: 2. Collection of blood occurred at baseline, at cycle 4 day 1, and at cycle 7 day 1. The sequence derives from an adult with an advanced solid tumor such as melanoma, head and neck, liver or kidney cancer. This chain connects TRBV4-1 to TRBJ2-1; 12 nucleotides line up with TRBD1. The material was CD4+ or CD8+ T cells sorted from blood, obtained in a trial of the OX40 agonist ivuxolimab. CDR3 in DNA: TGCGCCAGCAGCCAAGGGGACAGGGGGCTAAATGAGCAGTTCTTC. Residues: CASSQGDRGLNEQFF.